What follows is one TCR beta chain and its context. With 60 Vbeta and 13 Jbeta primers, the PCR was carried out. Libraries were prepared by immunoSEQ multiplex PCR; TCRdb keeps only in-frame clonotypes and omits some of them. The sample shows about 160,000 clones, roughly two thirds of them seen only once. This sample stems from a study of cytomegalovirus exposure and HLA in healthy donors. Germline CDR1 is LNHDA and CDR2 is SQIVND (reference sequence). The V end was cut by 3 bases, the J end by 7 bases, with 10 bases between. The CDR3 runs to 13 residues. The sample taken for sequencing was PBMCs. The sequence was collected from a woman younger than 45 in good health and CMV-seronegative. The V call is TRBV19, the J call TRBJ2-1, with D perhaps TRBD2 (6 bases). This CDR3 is CASSIVAGNEQFF. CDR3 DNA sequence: TGTGCCAGTAGTATCGTTGCGGGGAATGAGCAGTTCTTC.